This T cell receptor (beta chain) is drawn from a study of cytomegalovirus exposure and HLA in healthy donors. Study details: Ancestry clustering placed about 86% of more than 350 genotyped donors in the Caucasian-associated cluster.

It was with 60 Vbeta and 13 Jbeta primers that the PCR ran. Assay used: immunoSEQ multiplex PCR; TCRdb lists only in-frame clones, some missing. The table lists about 190,000 clones, about 87% of them singletons. This clone was counted a few times. The target antigen is unknown. Notes on the study in general: Sequence variants that were highly shared formed a cluster that was likely a sequencing artifact.

Healthy bone marrow donors made up the donors. In germline, CDR1 is SGHNT, CDR2 YYREEE (reference sequence). V shed 0 bases and J shed 5 bases, with 14 bases lying between them. The CDR3 has 15 residues. The clonotype was recovered from a woman younger than 30 in good health and CMV-seronegative. The sample taken for sequencing was PBMCs. The chain is built from TRBV5-4 and TRBJ1-2, with a tentative D call TRBD1 (6 bases). In DNA, the CDR3 is TGTGCCAGCAGCTTGGGTCTCGGGACACCTTATGGCTACACCTTC. Amino acids: CASSLGLGTPYGYTF.